This T cell receptor beta chain was profiled in a study of CD8 T cells in ankylosing spondylitis. Via MiXCR, TCRdb re-called the 5' RACE reads, giving one row per CDR3 protein. The sample contains approximately 350,000 distinct CDR3 sequences, 20% to 25% of which appear only once. Trimming at V came to 6 bases and at J to 2 bases, leaving 1 base not matched to a gene. The CDR3 spans 12 residues. Germline lookup yields CDR1 SGHRS and CDR2 YFSETQ. This clonotype was detected only a few times. This TCR came from a male donor with ankylosing spondylitis or in good health (not recorded which). Sequencing input: blood, either unsorted or a sorted T cell fraction (not recorded which). The J gene is TRBJ2-7, the V gene TRBV5-1, with 8 bases matching TRBD1. The CDR3 DNA reads TGCGCCAGCAAGGGACAGGCCTACGAGCAGTACTTC. Residues: CASKGQAYEQYF.